This TCR beta chain was identified in a study of molecular identifiers for immune sequencing clone quantification. Overall study results and limits: Sizes of highly expanded clones could be underestimated through identical TCRs sharing a barcode.

CDR3 size: 17 residues. Germline V lookup: CDR1 SGHVS, CDR2 FNYEAQ. With 3 bases removed from V and 0 bases from J, the gap between germline ends came to 17 bases. Sorting defined naive CD8 T cells as CD8+CD4-CCR7+CD45RA+. Each CDR3 protein is one row after TCRdb ran MiXCR on the PCR reads. In the table there are about half a million distinct CDR3 sequences, roughly 26% of which are singletons. About this clonotype itself: No antigen is known for it.

This TCR was sampled from a human donor in good health. Some libraries in this study had Jurkat cell RNA spiked in. Sequencing was done on a sample of naive CD8+ T cells from blood, with Jurkat cell RNA spiked in. Noted subset: FACS-sorted CD8+CD4-CCR7+CD45RA+ naive T cells. The chain employs TRBV7-6 and TRBJ1-1, with unresolved D. The CDR3 region is CASSFNRGGKVNTEAFF. The CDR3, as DNA: TGTGCCAGCAGCTTCAACCGGGGAGGGAAGGTGAACACTGAAGCTTTCTTT. Full variable domain (missing parts from reference TRBV7-6 and TRBJ1-1): GAGVSQSPRYKVTKRGQDVALRCDPISGHVSLYWYRQALGQGPEFLTYFNYEAQQDKSGLPNDRFSAERPEGSISTLTIQRTEQRDSAMYRCASSFNRGGKVNTEAFFGQGTRLTVV.